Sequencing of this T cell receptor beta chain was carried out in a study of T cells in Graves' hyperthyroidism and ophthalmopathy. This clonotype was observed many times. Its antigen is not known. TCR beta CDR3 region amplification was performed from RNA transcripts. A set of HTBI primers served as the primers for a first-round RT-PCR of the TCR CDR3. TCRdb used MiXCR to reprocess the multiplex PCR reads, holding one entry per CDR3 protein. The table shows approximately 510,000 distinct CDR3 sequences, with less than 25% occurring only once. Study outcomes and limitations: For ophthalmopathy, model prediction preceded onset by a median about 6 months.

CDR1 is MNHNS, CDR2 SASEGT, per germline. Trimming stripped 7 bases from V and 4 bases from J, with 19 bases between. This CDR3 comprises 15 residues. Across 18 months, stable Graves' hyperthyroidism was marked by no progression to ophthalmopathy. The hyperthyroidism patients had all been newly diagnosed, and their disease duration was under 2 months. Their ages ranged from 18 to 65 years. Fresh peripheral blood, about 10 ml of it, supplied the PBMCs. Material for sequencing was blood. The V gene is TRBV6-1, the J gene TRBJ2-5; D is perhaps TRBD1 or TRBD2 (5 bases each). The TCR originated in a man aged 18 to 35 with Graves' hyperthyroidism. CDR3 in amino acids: CASMDGTLGGETQYF. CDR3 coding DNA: TGTGCCAGCATGGACGGGACCCTCGGCGGAGAGACCCAGTACTTC.